The clone carrying this T cell receptor (beta chain) was seen a handful of times. What it recognizes is unknown. The data belong to a study of human T cells and chemical hapten exposure. Extraction of total RNA was performed on unfractionated whole blood. Original processing methods: Individual samples carried between about 23,224 and 750,000 TCRs, with roughly 95,000 as the median. TCRdb redid the calling of the 5' RACE reads with MiXCR, one entry per CDR3 protein. These V and J calls are TCRdb output, not the study's own analysis. The sample holds over 95,000 distinct CDR3 sequences, approximately 19% seen once. CDR3 size: 17 residues. V was clipped by 6 bases and J by 2 bases, with 20 bases between them. Germline-derived CDR1 and CDR2 are KGHSH and LQKENI. The study's findings and limits: TCRs above 1 in 1000 frequency did not change with DPC sensitization.

The gene calls are TRBV18 and TRBJ1-5; D is unclear. The sequence was obtained from a human donor in good health. CDR3 loop: CASSAAYWGKGNQPQHF. The CDR3 nucleotides read TGTGCCAGCTCCGCCGCTTATTGGGGAAAGGGCAATCAGCCCCAGCATTTT. Combining the CDR3 with reference TRBV18 and TRBJ1-5 gives the whole variable domain NAGVMQNPRHLVRRRGQEARLRCSPMKGHSHVYWYRQLPEEGLKFMVYLQKENIIDESGMPKERFSAEFPKEGPSILRIQQVVRGDSAAYFCASSAAYWGKGNQPQHFGDGTRLSIL.